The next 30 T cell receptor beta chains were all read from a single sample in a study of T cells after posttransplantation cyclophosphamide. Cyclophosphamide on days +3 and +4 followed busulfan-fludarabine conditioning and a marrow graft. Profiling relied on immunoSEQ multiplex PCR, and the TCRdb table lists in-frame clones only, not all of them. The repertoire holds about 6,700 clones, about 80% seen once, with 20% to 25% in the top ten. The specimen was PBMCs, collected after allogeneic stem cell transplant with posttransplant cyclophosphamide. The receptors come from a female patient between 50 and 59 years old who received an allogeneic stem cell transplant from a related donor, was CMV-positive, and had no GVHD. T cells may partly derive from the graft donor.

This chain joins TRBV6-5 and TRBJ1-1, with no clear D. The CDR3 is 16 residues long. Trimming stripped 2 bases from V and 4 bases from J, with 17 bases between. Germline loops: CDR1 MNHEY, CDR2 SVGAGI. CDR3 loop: CASSYILRTGSTEAFF. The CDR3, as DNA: TGTGCCAGCAGTTACATCCTTCGGACTGGCAGCACTGAAGCTTTCTTT.

The DNA of the CDR3 is TGTGCCAGCAGAGAGTACCGGAGACAGCACAGAGAAGCTTTCTTT. Amino acid sequence: CASREYRRQHREAFF. The V call is TRBV6-1, the J call TRBJ1-1; possible D gene TRBD1, 5 bases. This CDR3 has 15 amino acids. V lost 6 bases to trimming and J lost 8 bases, with 22 bases between them. Germline V gives CDR1 MNHNS, CDR2 SASEGT.

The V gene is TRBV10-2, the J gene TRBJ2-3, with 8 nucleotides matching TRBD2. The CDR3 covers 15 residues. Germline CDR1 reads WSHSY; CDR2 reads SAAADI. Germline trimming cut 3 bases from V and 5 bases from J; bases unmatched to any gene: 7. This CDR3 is CASSDGTSGGDTQYF. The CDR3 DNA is TGCGCCAGCAGTGACGGTACTAGCGGTGGAGATACGCAGTATTTT.

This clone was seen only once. CDR3 sequence: CASSLGGEAKQYF. DNA for the CDR3: TGTGCCAGCAGCTTAGGGGGGGAGGCCAAGCAGTACTTC. The rearrangement links TRBV7-2 to TRBJ2-7, with a possible D match to TRBD2 (6 bases). The ends were cut back, 1 base at V and 8 bases at J, with 12 bases in the middle. The germline CDR1 and CDR2 sequences are SGHTA and FQGNSA. The CDR3 sequence is 13 residues long.

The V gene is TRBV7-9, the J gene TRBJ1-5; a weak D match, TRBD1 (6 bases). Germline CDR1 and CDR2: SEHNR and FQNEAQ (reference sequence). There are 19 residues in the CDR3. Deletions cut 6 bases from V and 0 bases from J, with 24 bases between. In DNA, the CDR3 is TGTGCCAGCAGATTTCCCGAGACGGGACAAAAGTATAGCAATCAGCCCCAGCATTTT. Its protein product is CASRFPETGQKYSNQPQHF.

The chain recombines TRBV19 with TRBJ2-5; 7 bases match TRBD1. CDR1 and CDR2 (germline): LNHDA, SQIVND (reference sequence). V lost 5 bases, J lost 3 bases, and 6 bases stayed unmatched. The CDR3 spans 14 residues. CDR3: CASSATGTEETQYF. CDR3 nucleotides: TGTGCCAGTAGTGCCACCGGGACAGAAGAGACCCAGTACTTC.

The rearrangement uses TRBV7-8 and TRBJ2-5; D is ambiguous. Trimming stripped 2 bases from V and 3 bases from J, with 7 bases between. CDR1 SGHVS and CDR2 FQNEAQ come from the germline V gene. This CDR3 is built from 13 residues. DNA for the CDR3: TGTGCCAGCAGCTTAAATAGAGAAGAGACCCAGTACTTC. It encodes CASSLNREETQYF.

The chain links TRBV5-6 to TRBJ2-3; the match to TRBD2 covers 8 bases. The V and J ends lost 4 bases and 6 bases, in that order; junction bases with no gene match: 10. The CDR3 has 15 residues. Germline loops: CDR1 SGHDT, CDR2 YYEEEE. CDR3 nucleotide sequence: TGTGCCAGCAGCCTTCCGCCGGGGGGGCGGGATACGCAGTATTTT. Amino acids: CASSLPPGGRDTQYF.

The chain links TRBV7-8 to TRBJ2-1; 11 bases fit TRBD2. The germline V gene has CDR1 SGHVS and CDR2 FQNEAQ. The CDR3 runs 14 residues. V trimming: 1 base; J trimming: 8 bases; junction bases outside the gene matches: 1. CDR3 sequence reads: CASSLELAGDEQFF. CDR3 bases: TGTGCCAGCAGCTTAGAACTAGCGGGGGATGAGCAGTTCTTC.

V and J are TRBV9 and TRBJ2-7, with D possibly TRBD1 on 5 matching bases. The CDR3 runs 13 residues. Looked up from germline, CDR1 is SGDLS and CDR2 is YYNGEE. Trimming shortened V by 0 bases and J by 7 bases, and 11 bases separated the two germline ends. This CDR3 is CASSVEQAEEQYF. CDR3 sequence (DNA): TGTGCCAGCAGCGTAGAACAGGCTGAGGAGCAGTACTTC.

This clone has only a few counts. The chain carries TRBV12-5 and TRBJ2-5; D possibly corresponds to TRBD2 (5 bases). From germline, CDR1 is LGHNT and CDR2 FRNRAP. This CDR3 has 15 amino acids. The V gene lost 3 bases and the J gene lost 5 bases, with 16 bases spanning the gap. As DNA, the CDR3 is TGTGCTAGTGGTTTTTGGTCTGGAGGAGAGGAGACCCAGTACTTC. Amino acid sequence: CASGFWSGGEETQYF.

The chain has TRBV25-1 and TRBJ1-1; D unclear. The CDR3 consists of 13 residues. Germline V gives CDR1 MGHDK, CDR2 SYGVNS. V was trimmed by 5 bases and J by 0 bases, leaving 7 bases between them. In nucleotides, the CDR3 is TGTGCCAGCAGTTTGGGCATGAACACTGAAGCTTTCTTT. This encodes CASSLGMNTEAFF. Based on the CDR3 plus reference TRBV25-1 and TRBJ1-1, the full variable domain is EADIYQTPRYLVIGTGKKITLECSQTMGHDKMYWYQQDPGMELHLIHYSYGVNSTEKGDLSSESTVSRIRTEHFPLTLESARPSHTSQYLCASSLGMNTEAFFGQGTRLTVV.

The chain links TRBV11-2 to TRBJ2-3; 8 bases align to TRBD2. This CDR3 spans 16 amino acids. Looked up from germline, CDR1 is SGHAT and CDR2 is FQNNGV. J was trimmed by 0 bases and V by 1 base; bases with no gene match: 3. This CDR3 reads CASSLGLATSTDTQYF. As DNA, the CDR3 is TGTGCCAGCAGCTTAGGACTAGCGACTAGCACAGATACGCAGTATTTT. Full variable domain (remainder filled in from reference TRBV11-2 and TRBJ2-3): EAGVAQSPRYKIIEKRQSVAFWCNPISGHATLYWYQQILGQGPKLLIQFQNNGVVDDSQLPKDRFSAERLKGVDSTLKIQPAKLEDSAVYLCASSLGLATSTDTQYFGPGTRLTVL.

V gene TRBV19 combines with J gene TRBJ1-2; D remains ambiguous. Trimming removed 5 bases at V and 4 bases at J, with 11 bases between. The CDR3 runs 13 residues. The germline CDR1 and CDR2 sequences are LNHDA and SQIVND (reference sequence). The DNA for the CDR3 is TGTGCCAGTAGTCATGGGCAGGTCTATGGCTACACCTTC. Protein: CASSHGQVYGYTF.

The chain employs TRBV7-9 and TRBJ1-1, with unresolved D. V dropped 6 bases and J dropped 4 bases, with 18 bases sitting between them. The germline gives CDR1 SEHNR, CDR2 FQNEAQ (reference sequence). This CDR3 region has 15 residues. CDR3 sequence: CASSLSLSGVTEAFF. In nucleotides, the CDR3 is TGTGCCAGCAGTCTTAGTCTCAGCGGGGTCACTGAAGCTTTCTTT.

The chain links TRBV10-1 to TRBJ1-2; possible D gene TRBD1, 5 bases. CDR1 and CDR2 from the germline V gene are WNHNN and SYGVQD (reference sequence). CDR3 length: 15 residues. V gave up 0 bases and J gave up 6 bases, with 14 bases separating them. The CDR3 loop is CASSESSFQGNGYTF. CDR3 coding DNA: TGCGCCAGCAGTGAGTCCTCCTTCCAGGGAAATGGCTACACCTTC.

CDR3 coding DNA: TGTGCCAGCAGTTTGAGGCAGCCAGAACTTGAAGCTTTCTTT. It specifies CASSLRQPELEAFF. This chain links TRBV28 with TRBJ1-1; D unresolved. Per germline, CDR1 MDHEN and CDR2 SYDVKM. The CDR3 is 14 amino acids. V lost 3 bases and J 7 bases, leaving 15 bases between the germline ends.

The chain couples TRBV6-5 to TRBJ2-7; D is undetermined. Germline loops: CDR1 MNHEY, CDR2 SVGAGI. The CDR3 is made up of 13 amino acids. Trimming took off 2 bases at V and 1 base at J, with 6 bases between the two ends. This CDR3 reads CASSYSRSYEQYF. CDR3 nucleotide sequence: TGTGCCAGCAGTTACAGCAGGTCCTACGAGCAGTACTTC.

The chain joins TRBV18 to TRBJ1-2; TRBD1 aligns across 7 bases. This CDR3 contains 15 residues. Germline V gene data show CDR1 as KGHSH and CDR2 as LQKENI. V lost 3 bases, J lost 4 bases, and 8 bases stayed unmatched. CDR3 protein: CASSPEGARGYGYTF. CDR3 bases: TGTGCCAGCTCACCGGAGGGGGCGAGAGGCTATGGCTACACCTTC.

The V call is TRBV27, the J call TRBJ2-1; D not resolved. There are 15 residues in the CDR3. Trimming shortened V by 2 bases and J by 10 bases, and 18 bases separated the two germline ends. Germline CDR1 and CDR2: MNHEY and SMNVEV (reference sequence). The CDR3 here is CASSLQASILGEQFF. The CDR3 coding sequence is TGTGCCAGCAGTTTACAGGCATCGATACTTGGGGAGCAGTTCTTC.

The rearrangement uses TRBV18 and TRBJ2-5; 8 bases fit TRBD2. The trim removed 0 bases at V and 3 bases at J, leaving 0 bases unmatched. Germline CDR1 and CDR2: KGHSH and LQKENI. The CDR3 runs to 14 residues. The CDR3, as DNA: TGTGCCAGCTCACCACCGACTAGCGAAGAGACCCAGTACTTC. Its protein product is CASSPPTSEETQYF. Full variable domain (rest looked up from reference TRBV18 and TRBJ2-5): NAGVMQNPRHLVRRRGQEARLRCSPMKGHSHVYWYRQLPEEGLKFMVYLQKENIIDESGMPKERFSAEFPKEGPSILRIQQVVRGDSAAYFCASSPPTSEETQYFGPGTRLLVL.

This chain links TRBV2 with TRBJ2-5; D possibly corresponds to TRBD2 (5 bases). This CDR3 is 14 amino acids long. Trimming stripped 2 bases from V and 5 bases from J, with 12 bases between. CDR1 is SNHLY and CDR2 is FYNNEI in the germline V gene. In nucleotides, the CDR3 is TGTGCCAGCAGTGAAACGGACTTTGGGGAGACCCAGTACTTC. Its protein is CASSETDFGETQYF.

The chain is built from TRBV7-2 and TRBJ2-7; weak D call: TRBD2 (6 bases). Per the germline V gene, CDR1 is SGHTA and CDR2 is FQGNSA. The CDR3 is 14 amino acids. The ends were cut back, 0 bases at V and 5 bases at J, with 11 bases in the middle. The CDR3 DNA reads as TGTGCCAGCAGCTTAGCAGTGACTAGGCACGAGCAGTACTTC. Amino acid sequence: CASSLAVTRHEQYF.

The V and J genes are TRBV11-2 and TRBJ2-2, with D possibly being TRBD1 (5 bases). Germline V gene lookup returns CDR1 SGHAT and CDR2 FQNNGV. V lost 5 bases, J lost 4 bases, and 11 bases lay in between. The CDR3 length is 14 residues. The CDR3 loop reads CASSLQASTGELFF. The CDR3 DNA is TGTGCCAGCAGCCTACAGGCGTCCACCGGGGAGCTGTTTTTT. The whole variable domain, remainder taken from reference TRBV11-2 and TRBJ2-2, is EAGVAQSPRYKIIEKRQSVAFWCNPISGHATLYWYQQILGQGPKLLIQFQNNGVVDDSQLPKDRFSAERLKGVDSTLKIQPAKLEDSAVYLCASSLQASTGELFFGEGSRLTVL.

The CDR3 nucleotides are TGTGCCAGCAGTGAGTTGCGGGGTGAACAGAATGAGCAGTTCTTC. This encodes CASSELRGEQNEQFF. The rearrangement links TRBV25-1 to TRBJ2-1, with a tentative D call TRBD2 (6 bases). The CDR3 runs 15 residues. The V gene lost 3 bases and the J gene lost 7 bases, with 16 bases spanning the gap. Germline V gene lookup returns CDR1 MGHDK and CDR2 SYGVNS.

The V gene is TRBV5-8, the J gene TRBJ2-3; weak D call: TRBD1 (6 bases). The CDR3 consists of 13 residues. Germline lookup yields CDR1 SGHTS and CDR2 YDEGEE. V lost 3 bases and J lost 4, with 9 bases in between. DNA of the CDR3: TGTGCCAGCAGCTCCCACAGGGCAGATACGCAGTATTTT. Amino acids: CASSSHRADTQYF.

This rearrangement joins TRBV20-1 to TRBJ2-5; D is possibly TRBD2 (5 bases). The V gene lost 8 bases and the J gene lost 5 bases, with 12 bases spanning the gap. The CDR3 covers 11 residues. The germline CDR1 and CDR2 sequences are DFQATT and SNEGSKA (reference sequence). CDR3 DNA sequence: TGCAGTTATAATACGGGGGAGACCCAGTACTTC. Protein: CSYNTGETQYF.

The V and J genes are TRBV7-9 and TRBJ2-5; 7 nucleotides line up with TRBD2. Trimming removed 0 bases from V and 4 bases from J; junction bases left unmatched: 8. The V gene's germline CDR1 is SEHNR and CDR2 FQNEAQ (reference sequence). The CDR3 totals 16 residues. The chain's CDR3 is CASSLALAASSETQYF. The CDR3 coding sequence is TGTGCCAGCAGCTTAGCTCTAGCGGCTTCTTCAGAGACCCAGTACTTC.

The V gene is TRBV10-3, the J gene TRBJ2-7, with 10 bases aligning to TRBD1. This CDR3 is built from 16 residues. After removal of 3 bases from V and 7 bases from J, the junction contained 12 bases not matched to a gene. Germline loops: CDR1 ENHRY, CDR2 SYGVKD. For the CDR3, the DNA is TGTGCCATCAGTGATCCGGGACAGGGGACCCCTCGAGAGCAGTACTTC. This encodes CAISDPGQGTPREQYF.

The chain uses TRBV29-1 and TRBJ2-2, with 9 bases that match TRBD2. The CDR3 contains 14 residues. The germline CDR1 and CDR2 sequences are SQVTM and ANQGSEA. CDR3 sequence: CGASGATDTGELFF. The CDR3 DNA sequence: TGCGGCGCTAGCGGGGCGACCGACACCGGGGAGCTGTTTTTT.